A selection of T cell receptor beta chains follows, all from one sample in a study of T cell changes during pregnancy in multiple sclerosis. Assay used: immunoSEQ multiplex PCR; TCRdb lists only in-frame clones, some missing. The sample lists under 85,000 clones, about 91% occurring once. The sequencing here drew on CD4+ T cells from peripheral blood mononuclear cells, taken in the third trimester of pregnancy. All receptors derive from a female donor in good health, enrolled as a control in a pregnancy study. Both conserved end residues are part of each CDR3. D genes are given only for firm matches. Where a row states a size, it is once, few, many or the class of an expanded clone; other rows omit it.

cdr3_aa cdr3_nt d_call v_call clone_size j_call
CSVGERDNQPQHF TGCAGCGTAGGAGAAAGAGACAATCAGCCCCAGCATTTT - TRBV29-1 - TRBJ1-5
CASSSTHGNTEAFF TGTGCCAGCAGTTCCACACATGGGAACACTGAAGCTTTCTTT - TRBV25-1 - TRBJ1-1
CAWSDFEQGSGNTIYF TGTGCCTGGAGCGATTTTGAACAGGGATCTGGAAACACCATATATTTT - TRBV30 once TRBJ1-3
CASSLRASGGRHYTDTQYF TGTGCCAGCAGCTTAAGGGCTAGCGGGGGCCGCCATTACACAGATACGCAGTATTTT TRBD2 TRBV7-2 - TRBJ2-3
CASSFPELGNTIYF TGTGCCAGCAGCTTTCCGGAGCTTGGAAACACCATATATTTT - TRBV7-9 - TRBJ1-3
CASSIMAGNQPQHF TGTGCCAGTAGTATAATGGCAGGGAATCAGCCCCAGCATTTT - TRBV19 - TRBJ1-5
CASSLVGTAQETQYF TGTGCCAGCAGCTTAGTCGGGACAGCCCAAGAGACCCAGTACTTC TRBD1 TRBV7-3 - TRBJ2-5
CASSQVVREGYTF TGTGCCAGCAGCCAAGTGGTTAGGGAGGGCTACACCTTC - TRBV14 - TRBJ1-2
CASSSTGTTNEKLFF TGCGCCAGCAGCTCGACAGGGACAACTAATGAAAAACTGTTTTTT TRBD1 TRBV5-1 - TRBJ1-4
CATSYSGTQNQPQHF TGTGCCACCAGCTATTCCGGGACACAAAATCAGCCCCAGCATTTT - TRBV15 - TRBJ1-5
CASSLDRAIGETQYF TGTGCCAGCAGTTTGGACAGGGCGATTGGAGAGACCCAGTACTTC TRBD1 TRBV6-1 - TRBJ2-5
CSVKRGANSPLHF TGCAGCGTTAAAAGGGGCGCGAATTCACCCCTCCACTTT - TRBV29-1 - TRBJ1-6
CASSSFNSGGYGNEQFF TGTGCCAGCAGCTCCTTCAATAGCGGGGGGTACGGAAATGAGCAGTTCTTC TRBD2 TRBV7-3 once TRBJ2-1
CASSLQGGNEQYF TGTGCCAGCAGCTTGCAGGGTGGGAACGAGCAGTACTTC - TRBV5-4 - TRBJ2-7
CASSLEAGLYEQYF TGCGCCAGCAGCTTGGAGGCAGGCCTCTACGAGCAGTACTTC - TRBV5-1 - TRBJ2-7
CASSITGGNTEAFF TGTGCCAGCAGCATCACGGGAGGGAACACTGAAGCTTTCTTT - TRBV5-7 few TRBJ1-1
CASSEALGGPGGDTQYF TGTGCCAGCAGTGAAGCGCTTGGGGGGCCAGGGGGGGATACGCAGTATTTT - TRBV6-1 - TRBJ2-3
CASRGTGAYGYTF TGTGCCAGCAGGGGGACAGGGGCCTATGGCTACACCTTC TRBD1 TRBV27 - TRBJ1-2
CASSPNRGDTEAFF TGTGCCAGCTCACCAAACAGGGGGGACACTGAAGCTTTCTTT TRBD1 TRBV18 few TRBJ1-1
CASSPGTDRVAFF TGCGCCAGCAGCCCCGGCACGGACAGGGTCGCTTTCTTT TRBD1 TRBV5-1 - TRBJ1-1
CASRLQLDTEAFF TGTGCCAGCAGATTACAATTGGACACTGAAGCTTTCTTT - TRBV6-4 - TRBJ1-1
CASSLMGTGAYNEQFF TGTGCCAGCAGCTTAATGGGGACAGGGGCTTACAATGAGCAGTTCTTC TRBD1 TRBV7-3 - TRBJ2-1
CASSDIGAFSGNTIYF TGTGCCAGCAGTGATATAGGGGCCTTCTCTGGAAACACCATATATTTT - TRBV6-1 - TRBJ1-3
CASSLERGYNSPLHF TGTGCCAGCAGCTTAGAGAGAGGCTATAATTCACCCCTCCACTTT - TRBV7-9 - TRBJ1-6
CASSLETGAVTGELFF TGTGCCAGCAGCTTGGAGACAGGGGCCGTCACCGGGGAGCTGTTTTTT TRBD1 TRBV5-6 - TRBJ2-2
CASSVAGTDTQYF TGTGCCAGCAGCGTAGCTGGCACAGATACGCAGTATTTT - TRBV9 - TRBJ2-3
CASSKTGGNGFQPQHF TGTGCCAGTAGCAAGACAGGGGGCAATGGCTTTCAGCCCCAGCATTTT TRBD1 TRBV19 once TRBJ1-5
CASSLGGLTGELFF TGTGCCAGCAGCTTAGGTGGGCTCACCGGGGAGCTGTTTTTT - TRBV7-3 - TRBJ2-2
CASSHLLAGNTDTQYF TGCGCCAGCAGCCACCTCCTAGCGGGGAACACAGATACGCAGTATTTT TRBD2 TRBV4-3 - TRBJ2-3
CASSLLTGISSYEQYF TGTGCCAGCAGCTTGCTGACAGGGATCAGCTCCTACGAGCAGTACTTC TRBD1 TRBV11-2 - TRBJ2-7
CASSSMRDRGGADTQYF TGTGCCAGCAGCTCCATGCGGGACAGGGGCGGCGCAGATACGCAGTATTTT TRBD1 TRBV11-3 - TRBJ2-3
CASSAQTGLAIETQYF TGTGCCAGCAGCGCCCAAACGGGACTAGCTATAGAGACCCAGTACTTC TRBD2 TRBV7-6 - TRBJ2-5
CSASGGDIQYF TGCAGTGCTAGTGGGGGGGACATTCAGTACTTC TRBD2 TRBV20-1 - TRBJ2-4
CASNSGGGNSPLHF TGTGCCAGCAATAGCGGGGGCGGCAATTCACCCCTCCACTTT - TRBV6-5 - TRBJ1-6
CASLRGPGNEQFF TGTGCCAGCTTAAGGGGGCCGGGCAATGAGCAGTTCTTC TRBD1 TRBV6-5 - TRBJ2-1
CASSRGQGSKGYTF TGTGCCAGCAGTAGGGGACAGGGGTCTAAAGGCTACACCTTC TRBD1 TRBV6-4 once TRBJ1-2
CASSDRTGSFSGNTIYF TGTGCCAGCAGCGACCGGACAGGGAGTTTCTCTGGAAACACCATATATTTT TRBD1 TRBV7-9 - TRBJ1-3
CASRQIQGSGGYTF TGTGCCAGCAGGCAAATACAGGGGTCGGGGGGCTACACCTTC TRBD1 TRBV7-2 - TRBJ1-2
CASSTPGQISGNTIYF TGTGCCAGTAGTACCCCGGGACAGATCTCTGGAAACACCATATATTTT TRBD1 TRBV19 - TRBJ1-3
CASSGGAPYEQYF TGTGCCAGTAGTGGGGGCGCCCCCTACGAGCAGTACTTC - TRBV19 - TRBJ2-7
CASSVDSFTAEAFF TGTGCCAGCAGCGTTGACAGTTTTACGGCTGAAGCTTTCTTT - TRBV7-2 - TRBJ1-1
CASSSEVRWRTQYF TGTGCCAGCAGTTCAGAGGTCCGGTGGAGGACCCAGTACTTC - TRBV7-2 - TRBJ2-5
CAISEGFGGMNTEAFF TGTGCCATCAGTGAGGGGTTCGGGGGAATGAACACTGAAGCTTTCTTT - TRBV10-3 - TRBJ1-1
CASSPGGTGTGENYGYTF TGTGCCAGCTCACCAGGCGGGACCGGGACCGGAGAAAACTATGGCTACACCTTC - TRBV18 - TRBJ1-2
CASSPQPSGPYEQYF TGTGCCAGCTCACCACAGCCCAGCGGACCCTACGAGCAGTACTTC - TRBV18 - TRBJ2-7
CASSPGSTNEKLFF TGTGCCAGTAGCCCCGGGAGCACCAATGAAAAACTGTTTTTT - TRBV19 - TRBJ1-4
CAWTAGGYEQYF TGTGCCTGGACCGCGGGGGGTTACGAGCAGTACTTC TRBD2 TRBV30 - TRBJ2-7
CASSSSSGAKNEQFF TGTGCCAGCAGCTCGAGTAGCGGGGCGAAAAATGAGCAGTTCTTC TRBD2 TRBV7-2 - TRBJ2-1
CASSFSRQGGDTEAFF TGTGCCAGCAGCTTTTCTCGGCAGGGTGGGGACACTGAAGCTTTCTTT - TRBV7-9 - TRBJ1-1
CASSRATGGNGYTF TGTGCCAGCAGCCGGGCTACAGGGGGAAATGGCTACACCTTC TRBD1 TRBV7-2 - TRBJ1-2
CAWSGGGSSNQPQHF TGTGCCTGGAGCGGGGGGGGGTCCAGCAATCAGCCCCAGCATTTT - TRBV30 - TRBJ1-5
CASSRQGDYGYTF TGTGCCAGCAGCCGCCAGGGGGACTATGGCTACACCTTC TRBD1 TRBV7-2 - TRBJ1-2
CAWSAAPGQGVTF TGTGCCTGGAGCGCGGCTCCCGGACAGGGGGTCACCTTC TRBD1 TRBV30 - TRBJ1-2
CASSLAGARGVGTGELFF TGTGCCAGCAGCTTAGCGGGGGCACGGGGAGTCGGCACCGGGGAGCTGTTTTTT - TRBV7-6 - TRBJ2-2
CASSLETGVSPLHF TGTGCCAGCAGCTTAGAGACAGGGGTTTCACCCCTCCACTTT TRBD1 TRBV5-6 - TRBJ1-6